This T cell receptor (beta chain) was sequenced in a study of brain T cells in children with intractable seizures. Notes on the study in general: Pre- and post-surgery blood differed in depth, so pre-surgery absences may be undersampling. Viral specificity was inferred only from CDR3 similarity; HCMV serostatus was unknown.

The sequenced cases were selected for having the highest brain T cell transcript signatures. Before surgery, patients took at least one anti-epileptic drug. Germline CDR1 is MDHEN and CDR2 is SYDVKM. J gave up 6 bases and V 2 bases, and 6 bases lay outside the gene matches. This CDR3 is 14 amino acids long. A word on this clone: The antigen is not known.

Data came from immunoSEQ multiplex PCR; TCRdb stores just in-frame clones and leaves some out. The table includes about 64,000 clones, around 96% detected once. The TCR sequence derives from a boy in the first two years of life with focal cortical dysplasia and intractable seizures. The sequences come from peripheral blood, collected at surgery. The V gene is TRBV28, the J gene TRBJ2-7, with 8 positions matching TRBD2. DNA of the CDR3: TGTGCCAGCAGTTTAACCGGGAGGGCCTCCGAGCAGTACTTC. Translated, it gives CASSLTGRASEQYF.